The 28 T cell receptor beta chains reported below all come from one sample, sequenced in a study of blood T cell repertoires in COVID-19. This table comes from immunoSEQ multiplex PCR, and its TCRdb copy is limited to in-frame clones, with some not included. The data hold 250,000 or so clones, with more than 70% observed a single time. Source material: peripheral blood. The origin of the receptors is a woman in her twenties or thirties with COVID-19, enrolled during active disease.

The rearrangement joins TRBV6-4 to TRBJ2-1, with TRBD1 as a possible D gene (5 bases). The CDR3 loop spans 15 amino acids. With 3 bases removed from V and 1 base from J, the gap between germline ends came to 10 bases. Germline V lookup: CDR1 MRHNA, CDR2 SNTAGT. The CDR3 is CASSEGVGSYNEQFF. DNA of the CDR3: TGTGCCAGCAGTGAAGGGGTAGGGTCCTACAATGAGCAGTTCTTC.

This clone has more than one count but fewer than ten. J is TRBJ1-5 and V is TRBV6-2 or TRBV6-3, with TRBD1 identical over 12 bases. The CDR3 length is 18 residues. V was pared by 3 bases and J by 5 bases, with 11 bases of the junction left unmatched. From germline, CDR1 is MNHEY and CDR2 SVGEGT. CDR3 in amino acids: CASSYITGQGAFDQPQHF. The CDR3 DNA reads TGTGCCAGCAGTTATATAACGGGACAGGGGGCGTTCGATCAGCCCCAGCATTTT.

As to this clone: A junction boundary mismatches the germline segment, possibly from a read error. The rearrangement links TRBV27 to TRBJ1-6; tentatively, D is TRBD1 (6 bases). The CDR3 spans 13 residues. Germline values: CDR1 MNHEY, CDR2 SMNVEV (reference sequence). CDR3 loop: CAGGQAYNSPLHF. CDR3 nucleotides: TGCGCCGGGGGCCAAGCCTATAATTCACCCCTCCACTTT.

The chain employs TRBV2 and TRBJ2-1; D unresolved. Germline V CDR1 and CDR2: SNHLY, FYNNEI. The V gene lost 8 bases and the J gene lost 0 bases, with 11 bases spanning the gap. CDR3 size: 14 residues. In nucleotides, the CDR3 is TGTGCCAGCCGAGTTCCTAGCTCCTACAATGAGCAGTTCTTC. This translates into CASRVPSSYNEQFF.

This chain connects TRBV2 to TRBJ1-4, with 8 nucleotides matching TRBD1. This CDR3 is 13 amino acids long. In germline, CDR1 is SNHLY, CDR2 FYNNEI. The V segment lost 7 bases and the J segment 3 bases; nucleotides outside the gene matches: 1. The CDR3 DNA sequence: TGTGCCAGCACCAGGGGGCCTAATGAAAAACTGTTTTTT. Translating it yields CASTRGPNEKLFF.

The chain recombines TRBV6-5 with TRBJ2-7; 12 bases match TRBD2. V lost 6 bases and J lost 11; bases outside the gene matches: 8. CDR1 and CDR2 from the germline V gene are MNHEY and SVGAGI. The CDR3 has 13 residues. The CDR3 DNA reads TGTGCCAGCAGCGGGACTAGCGGGCGGTGGGAGTACGTC. Protein: CASSGTSGRWEYV.

V and J are TRBV3-1 (or the pseudogene TRBV3-2) and TRBJ2-1; 11 bases are shared with TRBD1. Germline V gene lookup returns CDR1 LGHDT and CDR2 YNNKEL (reference sequence). The CDR3 covers 20 residues. Trimming at V came to 4 bases and at J to 9 bases, leaving 23 bases not matched to a gene. The CDR3 reads CASSPNAISGTGGYFCEQFF. The DNA for the CDR3 is TGTGCCAGCAGCCCAAACGCAATATCGGGGACAGGGGGATATTTTTGTGAGCAGTTCTTC.

This chain joins TRBV6-2 or TRBV6-3 and TRBJ2-7; possible D gene TRBD1, 6 bases. The V gene lost 6 bases and the J gene lost 6 bases, with 9 bases spanning the gap. The CDR3 totals 11 residues. Germline assignment: CDR1 MNHEY and CDR2 SVGEGT. This CDR3 is CASSRQVEQYF. CDR3 coding DNA: TGTGCCAGCAGCCGACAGGTCGAGCAGTACTTC.

This rearrangement joins TRBV6-5 to TRBJ2-2, with 8 bases lining up with TRBD1. This CDR3 comprises 14 residues. The V gene's germline CDR1 is MNHEY and CDR2 SVGAGI. V was pared by 5 bases and J by 1 base, with 0 bases of the junction left unmatched. The CDR3 DNA is TGTGCCAGCAGTACAGGGGGGAACACCGGGGAGCTGTTTTTT. Protein: CASSTGGNTGELFF.

V usage is TRBV5-4 and J usage is TRBJ1-4; D gene ambiguous. The CDR3 runs 12 residues. V lost 0 bases to trimming and J lost 8 bases, with 5 bases between them. Germline lookup yields CDR1 SGHNT and CDR2 YYREEE (reference sequence). The CDR3: CASSLAGEKLFF. The CDR3 DNA sequence: TGTGCCAGCAGCTTGGCAGGCGAAAAACTGTTTTTT. Drawing the rest from reference TRBV5-4 and TRBJ1-4, the complete variable domain is ETGVTQSPTHLIKTRGQQVTLRCSSQSGHNTVSWYQQALGQGPQFIFQYYREEENGRGNFPPRFSGLQFPNYSSELNVNALELDDSALYLCASSLAGEKLFFGSGTQLSVL.

J is TRBJ2-1 and V is TRBV14; 11 positions agree with TRBD2. CDR1 and CDR2 (germline): SGHDN, FVKESK. With 4 bases clipped from V and 5 bases from J, the junction kept 16 bases outside the gene matches. CDR3 length: 19 amino acids. CDR3 bases: TGTGCCAGCAGCCGGGGCCGCCTAGCGGGGGGCCGGGTCCACAATGAGCAGTTCTTC. Protein sequence: CASSRGRLAGGRVHNEQFF.

The V call is TRBV9, the J call TRBJ2-2, with D possibly matching TRBD1 (6 bases). This CDR3 spans 16 amino acids. Between the trimmed V and J ends, which lost 3 bases and 1 base, there was a span of 13 bases. CDR1 SGDLS and CDR2 YYNGEE come from the germline V gene. The CDR3 protein is CASSDSRGLNTGELFF. The CDR3 region has the DNA TGTGCCAGCAGCGATAGCAGGGGATTGAACACCGGGGAGCTGTTTTTT.

The chain couples TRBV5-5 to TRBJ1-2; possible D gene TRBD1, 6 bases. V was clipped by 0 bases and J by 4 bases, with 13 bases between them. CDR1 and CDR2 from the germline V gene are SGHKS and YYEKEE (reference sequence). This CDR3 spans 15 amino acids. The CDR3 reads CASSLGFRGTYGYTF. The CDR3, as DNA: TGTGCCAGCAGCTTGGGGTTCAGGGGAACCTATGGCTACACCTTC. The complete variable domain, with remaining parts taken from reference TRBV5-5 and TRBJ1-2, reads DAGVTQSPTHLIKTRGQQVTLRCSPISGHKSVSWYQQVLGQGPQFIFQYYEKEERGRGNFPDRFSARQFPNYSSELNVNALLLGDSALYLCASSLGFRGTYGYTFGSGTRLTVV.

This chain links TRBV11-2 with TRBJ2-1; 8 nucleotides agree with TRBD2. The V segment lost 2 bases and the J segment 3 bases; nucleotides outside the gene matches: 3. The CDR3 extends over 15 amino acids. The germline V gene has CDR1 SGHAT and CDR2 FQNNGV. CDR3: CASSLREGNYNEQFF. In DNA form, the CDR3 reads TGTGCCAGCAGCTTACGGGAGGGGAACTACAATGAGCAGTTCTTC.

The chain links TRBV7-9 to TRBJ2-5, with 7 nucleotides matching TRBD1. The CDR3 spans 16 residues. V lost 5 bases, J lost 0 bases, and 9 bases stayed unmatched. Germline CDR1 is SEHNR and CDR2 is FQNEAQ (reference sequence). The CDR3 DNA reads as TGTGCCAGCAGCAGCACGGGACAGACGAACCAAGAGACCCAGTACTTC. It specifies CASSSTGQTNQETQYF. Based on the CDR3 plus reference TRBV7-9 and TRBJ2-5, the full variable domain is DTGVSQNPRHKITKRGQNVTFRCDPISEHNRLYWYRQTLGQGPEFLTYFQNEAQLEKSRLLSDRFSAERPKGSFSTLEIQRTEQGDSAMYLCASSSTGQTNQETQYFGPGTRLLVL.

The CDR3 DNA follows: TGCGCCAGCAGCTTAGGGTACCGCGGGGACCAAGAGACCCAGTACTTC. Amino acid sequence: CASSLGYRGDQETQYF. J is TRBJ2-5 and V is TRBV5-1; tentative D call: TRBD2 (6 bases). This CDR3 has 16 amino acids. CDR1 and CDR2 (germline): SGHRS, YFSETQ. V lost 2 bases and J 0 bases, leaving 14 bases between the germline ends.

This rearrangement joins TRBV3-1 (or the pseudogene TRBV3-2) to TRBJ2-3, with unresolved D. This CDR3 is built from 14 residues. V lost 0 bases to trimming and J lost 6 bases, with 10 bases between them. CDR1 LGHDT and CDR2 YNNKEL come from the germline V gene (reference sequence). CDR3 sequence (DNA): TGTGCCAGCAGCCAAGACGGTCTTAGTGATACGCAGTATTTT. Its protein product is CASSQDGLSDTQYF.

The gene calls are TRBV6-5 and TRBJ2-7, with 9 bases matching TRBD2. This CDR3 spans 15 amino acids. Germline V gene sequence: CDR1 MNHEY, CDR2 SVGAGI. Losses at the gene ends were 6 bases for V and 4 bases for J; bases not matched to a gene: 10. The CDR3 coding sequence is TGTGCCAGCAGCCCACGCGGGGGGGTTGATTACGAGCAGTACTTC. Amino acids: CASSPRGGVDYEQYF.

This clone was seen once. This chain's CDR3 is CASIPDTYGYTF. The DNA for the CDR3 is TGTGCCAGTATTCCGGACACCTATGGCTACACCTTC. V and J are TRBV19 and TRBJ1-2, with D possibly being TRBD1 (5 bases). V was trimmed by 7 bases and J by 4 bases, leaving 10 bases between them. The CDR3 loop spans 12 amino acids. Germline assignment: CDR1 LNHDA and CDR2 SQIVND (reference sequence).

The rearrangement uses TRBV5-1 and TRBJ1-1, with a possible D match to TRBD1 (5 bases). This CDR3 has 14 amino acids. CDR1 SGHRS and CDR2 YFSETQ come from the germline V gene. The ends were cut back, 4 bases at V and 10 bases at J, with 20 bases in the middle. Written as DNA, the CDR3 is TGCGCCAGCAGCATACTGGGACCGCGGAGGGGAGCTTTCTTT. The encoded protein is CASSILGPRRGAFF.

This chain connects TRBV30 to TRBJ2-1, with TRBD2 as a possible D gene (6 bases). The germline gives CDR1 GTSNPN, CDR2 SVGIG (reference sequence). CDR3 size: 14 residues. V lost 8 bases to trimming and J lost 4 bases, with 18 bases between them. The CDR3 DNA sequence: TGTGCCGGACCGAGAAGCGGGCCATACAATGAGCAGTTCTTC. This sequence encodes CAGPRSGPYNEQFF.

V is TRBV7-2 and J is TRBJ2-3; 7 bases agree with TRBD1. Germline V gene data show CDR1 as SGHTA and CDR2 as FQGNSA. The CDR3 runs to 15 residues. J was trimmed by 0 bases and V by 5 bases; bases with no gene match: 5. Written as DNA, the CDR3 is TGTGCCAGCAGCCCCCGGACAGGAAGCACAGATACGCAGTATTTT. It specifies CASSPRTGSTDTQYF.

The chain uses TRBV7-2 and TRBJ1-5; unclear D gene. The CDR3 loop spans 13 amino acids. V lost 0 bases and J 11 bases, leaving 11 bases between the germline ends. Germline lookup yields CDR1 SGHTA and CDR2 FQGNSA. DNA for the CDR3: TGTGCCAGCAGCTTAGCGCTGATCTCAGCCCAGCATTTT. Its protein is CASSLALISAQHF.

The chain recombines TRBV7-2 with TRBJ1-5, with 8 bases matching TRBD1. Per the germline V gene, CDR1 is SGHTA and CDR2 is FQGNSA. The CDR3 spans 15 residues. With V trimmed by 0 bases and J by 2 bases, 0 bases remained unmatched. The CDR3 DNA is TGTGCCAGCAGCTTAGCGACAGGGGGCAATCAGCCCCAGCATTTT. This gives the protein CASSLATGGNQPQHF.

V and J are TRBV4-3 and TRBJ2-1; TRBD2 is a possible D gene (5 bases). Germline values: CDR1 LGHNA, CDR2 YSLEER. This CDR3 has 12 residues. V was cut by 4 bases and J by 4 bases, with 5 bases left in between. The CDR3 nucleotides are TGCGCCAGCAGCCCGGGATACAATGAGCAGTTCTTC. It specifies CASSPGYNEQFF.

V is TRBV2 and J is TRBJ1-2, with TRBD1 matching 9 bases. In germline, CDR1 is SNHLY, CDR2 FYNNEI. The CDR3 runs 12 residues. The V and J ends lost 7 bases and 7 bases, in that order; junction bases with no gene match: 4. In DNA form, the CDR3 reads TGTGCCAGCATGGACAGGGGCTCTGGCTACACCTTC. This codes for CASMDRGSGYTF.

This clone came up once. The chain uses TRBV19 and TRBJ2-7; 7 nucleotides agree with TRBD1. The CDR3 is made up of 14 amino acids. Germline assignment: CDR1 LNHDA and CDR2 SQIVND (reference sequence). The V segment lost 1 base and the J segment 4 bases; nucleotides outside the gene matches: 4. The CDR3 DNA reads TGTGCCAGTAGTATAGCTACAGGGGCTTACGAGCAGTACGTC. Protein product: CASSIATGAYEQYV.

This clone has just one count. The chain combines TRBV7-9 with TRBJ1-6, with D uncertain. CDR3 size: 13 residues. Germline V gene lookup returns CDR1 SEHNR and CDR2 FQNEAQ (reference sequence). The V and J ends lost 5 bases and 12 bases respectively, with 14 bases between them. The CDR3 DNA follows: TGTGCCAGCAGCCTCGACAACTTATTACCCCTCCACTTT. It yields the protein CASSLDNLLPLHF.